This section outlines one T cell receptor (beta chain) sequence together with its context. Its specificity is unknown. Germline V gives CDR1 SGHTA, CDR2 FQGNSA. The CDR3 has 18 amino acids. V was cut by 2 bases and J by 1 base, with 21 bases left in between. This record comes from a study of shared clonotypes between healthy human individuals. Measured with immunoSEQ multiplex PCR; TCRdb has only the in-frame clones, and not every one. The sample contains about 180,000 clones, over 85% of which appear only once. Study-wide results and limits: The naive CD4 repertoires of a handful of donors were compared, and roughly 5% of clonotypes were shared. Generation of non-shared clonotypes was less probable than generation of clonotypes shared by all four donors. Investigators collected only blood, and repertoires in tissues likely differ.

The J gene is TRBJ2-7, the V gene TRBV7-2, with a weak D call TRBD1 (6 bases). The TCR was taken from a woman aged 25 to 45 in good health. Input material: naive CD4+ T cells sorted from blood. Subset defined: CD45RA+ positively selected. CDR3 in DNA: TGTGCCAGCAGCTTAACCGCTGCGACAGGCATATCTTCCTACGAGCAGTACTTC. This sequence encodes CASSLTAATGISSYEQYF.